This T cell receptor (beta chain) came from a study of naive and memory T cell subsets. This clonotype was counted many times. Its cognate antigen is unknown. The beta constant-region primer was an equimolar mix of two oligonucleotides covering TRBC1 and TRBC2. The ligated cDNA underwent four PCR rounds using SP2 and nested alpha and beta constant-region primers. TCRdb processed the UMI-ligation and nested PCR reads anew with MiXCR; each CDR3 protein has one entry. In the table there are approximately 90,000 distinct CDR3 sequences, around 11% of which are singletons. General study findings and limits: Clonotypes here are unpaired alpha or beta chain sequences. No ground truth validated the naive and memory repertoire findings. Naive repertoires, especially CD8, held a few larger clonotypes, possibly memory cells re-expressing CD45RA. The power law exponent of TCR abundance differed between naive and memory cells.

From germline, CDR1 is SEHNR and CDR2 FQNEAQ (reference sequence). The CDR3 length is 14 residues. Germline trimming cut 5 bases from V and 5 bases from J; bases unmatched to any gene: 8. This clonotype originated in a human donor in good health. Specimen: naive CD4+ T cells from blood. This chain joins TRBV7-9 and TRBJ2-7; 8 nucleotides match TRBD2. In DNA form, the CDR3 reads TGTGCCAGCAGCCGCGGACTAGCTCCCGACGAGCAGTACTTC. Its translation is CASSRGLAPDEQYF.